These 14 T cell receptor beta chains came from one sample sequenced in a study of T cell responses to AZD1222 COVID-19 vaccine. Only in-frame clones appear in the TCRdb table, and some are missing; sequencing was by immunoSEQ multiplex PCR. The repertoire consists of around 160,000 clones, with around 90% occurring once and the leading ten covering around 1%. This specimen consisted of peripheral blood, obtained 28 days after the second AZD1222 dose. These receptors were collected from an adult who received the AZD1222 COVID-19 vaccine.

The chain couples TRBV7-9 to TRBJ1-2; D not resolved. Trimming stripped 0 bases from V and 1 base from J, with 9 bases between. In germline, CDR1 is SEHNR, CDR2 FQNEAQ (reference sequence). The CDR3 runs 15 residues. The CDR3 bases are TGTGCCAGCAGCTTAGCACAGATGGTTAACTATGGCTACACCTTC. Translation gives CASSLAQMVNYGYTF.

The chain couples TRBV3-1 (or the pseudogene TRBV3-2) to TRBJ2-7; 7 bases are shared with TRBD2. The germline V gene has CDR1 LGHDT and CDR2 YNNKEL (reference sequence). The CDR3 length is 15 residues. Losses at the gene ends were 1 base for V and 2 bases for J; bases not matched to a gene: 5. The CDR3 bases are TGTGCCAGCAGCCAAGGCGGGGGACTACCCTACGAGCAGTACTTC. Translated, it gives CASSQGGGLPYEQYF.

The CDR3 DNA reads as TGTGCCAGCAGCCGGGCCCTCTATGGCTACACCTTC. This encodes CASSRALYGYTF. The chain carries TRBV7-2 and TRBJ1-2; D is ambiguous. Trimming removed 5 bases at V and 4 bases at J, with 8 bases between. CDR1 is SGHTA and CDR2 is FQGNSA in the germline V gene. This CDR3 is built from 12 residues.

The rearrangement uses TRBV5-4 and TRBJ1-1; D might be TRBD1 (5 bases). The CDR3 is made up of 14 amino acids. In germline, CDR1 is SGHNT, CDR2 YYREEE (reference sequence). Between the trimmed V and J ends, which lost 0 bases and 1 base, there was a span of 7 bases. CDR3 DNA sequence: TGTGCCAGCAGCTTGGTGCAGGGGAACACTGAAGCTTTCTTT. It translates to CASSLVQGNTEAFF. Using reference TRBV5-4 and TRBJ1-1 for the parts outside the CDR3, the full variable domain is ETGVTQSPTHLIKTRGQQVTLRCSSQSGHNTVSWYQQALGQGPQFIFQYYREEENGRGNFPPRFSGLQFPNYSSELNVNALELDDSALYLCASSLVQGNTEAFFGQGTRLTVV.

The CDR3: CASSVDGFPGNTIYF. The DNA of the CDR3 is TGTGCCAGCAGCGTAGATGGGTTCCCTGGAAACACCATATATTTT. The chain recombines TRBV9 with TRBJ1-3; no clear D. Germline CDR1 SGDLS, CDR2 YYNGEE. Trimming removed 0 bases from V and 2 bases from J, with 9 bases in between. CDR3 length: 15 residues.

This chain joins TRBV5-6 and TRBJ2-7; TRBD1 is a possible D gene (6 bases). The germline gives CDR1 SGHDT, CDR2 YYEEEE. CDR3 size: 17 residues. The germline V and J ends were trimmed by 3 bases and 2 bases, with 21 bases remaining between them. The CDR3: CASSSSIDRRLTYEQYF. The CDR3 DNA follows: TGTGCCAGCAGCTCCTCGATAGACAGGCGCCTAACCTACGAGCAGTACTTC.

V usage is TRBV9 and J usage is TRBJ2-7; 9 bases match TRBD1. Germline V gene data show CDR1 as SGDLS and CDR2 as YYNGEE. Trimming took 0 bases from V and 3 from J; bases not matched to a gene: 7. There are 16 residues in the CDR3. CDR3 nucleotide sequence: TGTGCCAGCAGCGTAGACCCCGGGACAGGGAACTACGAGCAGTACTTC. Encoded protein: CASSVDPGTGNYEQYF.

The rearrangement uses TRBV7-8 and TRBJ1-3, with D maybe TRBD1 (5 bases). Germline assignment: CDR1 SGHVS and CDR2 FQNEAQ. With 1 base removed from V and 4 bases from J, the gap between germline ends came to 14 bases. The CDR3 covers 16 residues. CDR3 in amino acids: CASSLGAGGDGNTIYF. DNA of the CDR3: TGTGCCAGCAGCTTAGGGGCAGGAGGGGACGGAAACACCATATATTTT.

The rearrangement links TRBV7-9 to TRBJ1-1; TRBD1 is a possible D gene (6 bases). In germline, CDR1 is SEHNR, CDR2 FQNEAQ (reference sequence). Trimming cost V 3 bases and J 3 bases, with 8 bases left between them. This CDR3 is 13 amino acids long. CDR3 coding DNA: TGTGCCAGCAGCTTCGGACAGTACACTGAAGCTTTCTTT. It codes for CASSFGQYTEAFF.

The chain links TRBV19 to TRBJ2-1; the D gene is possibly TRBD1 (6 bases). The germline CDR1 and CDR2 sequences are LNHDA and SQIVND (reference sequence). V lost 2 bases, J lost 8 bases, and 13 bases lay in between. The CDR3 loop spans 14 amino acids. The CDR3 reads CASSITSTGYEQFF. CDR3 nucleotides: TGTGCCAGTAGTATAACCTCAACAGGGTATGAGCAGTTCTTC.

The rearrangement links TRBV19 to TRBJ1-1; no firm D call. The V end was cut by 7 bases, the J end by 0 bases, with 9 bases between. The CDR3 sequence is 13 residues long. The V gene's germline CDR1 is LNHDA and CDR2 SQIVND (reference sequence). CDR3 sequence: CASTEGLNTEAFF. The CDR3 nucleotides read TGTGCCAGTACGGAGGGTTTGAACACTGAAGCTTTCTTT.

The chain employs TRBV5-4 and TRBJ1-1, with TRBD1 matching over 7 bases. Germline loops: CDR1 SGHNT, CDR2 YYREEE (reference sequence). This CDR3 has 14 amino acids. The ends lost 4 bases at V and 1 base at J; junction bases unmatched: 4. CDR3 loop: CASSIQGSNTEAFF. CDR3 nucleotides: TGTGCCAGCAGCATACAGGGGTCGAACACTGAAGCTTTCTTT.

The chain carries TRBV10-3 and TRBJ2-3, with D perhaps TRBD2 (7 bases). Germline lookup yields CDR1 ENHRY and CDR2 SYGVKD. The CDR3 is 16 residues long. Trimming stripped 3 bases from V and 5 bases from J, with 18 bases between. This CDR3 is CAISERPGGLEDTQYF. The CDR3, as DNA: TGTGCCATCAGTGAACGTCCGGGGGGCCTTGAAGATACGCAGTATTTT.

This CDR3 is CASSQDPGRMIAFF. DNA of the CDR3: TGCGCCAGCAGCCAAGATCCAGGGAGGATGATAGCTTTCTTT. The chain employs TRBV4-1 and TRBJ1-1, with D perhaps TRBD1 (5 bases). The V end lost 0 bases, the J end lost 10 bases, and 15 bases lay between the germline ends. The CDR3 contains 14 residues. Germline CDR1 is MGHRA and CDR2 is YSYEKL.